One and the same sample provided the 19 T cell receptor beta chains below, sequenced in a study of blood T cells in healthy people across ages. A second PCR, run for about 7 to 11 cycles, used a sample-barcoded 5' primer plus a J-beta primer mix. TCRdb analysed the 5' RACE reads with MiXCR anew, one entry per CDR3 protein. The data contain approximately 800,000 distinct CDR3 sequences, 35% to 40% of them singletons. Sequenced sample: blood. These receptors originate from a man between 18 and 29 years old in good health.

At least ten counts were recorded for this clonotype. The chain combines TRBV29-1 with TRBJ2-3, with D maybe TRBD2 (5 bases). The CDR3 runs to 10 residues. CDR1 and CDR2 (germline): SQVTM, ANQGSEA. V dropped 6 bases and J dropped 5 bases, with 6 bases sitting between them. The CDR3 bases are TGCAGCGTCAGCGGAGATACGCAGTATTTT. Its protein is CSVSGDTQYF.

Regarding this clonotype: This sequence may be a read error, since a much larger clone differs from it by one base. V usage is TRBV10-3 and J usage is TRBJ2-3; 7 bases align to TRBD1. Germline V gene sequence: CDR1 ENHRY, CDR2 SYGVKD. This CDR3 region has 17 residues. V shed 10 bases and J 0 bases; nucleotides not matched to a gene: 16. CDR3 loop: CATRDRESTSSTDTQYF. CDR3 in DNA: TGTGCCACCCGAGACAGGGAGTCGACCTCTAGCACAGATACGCAGTATTTT.

This clonotype was counted at least ten times. V and J are TRBV7-2 and TRBJ2-3, with 9 positions matching TRBD2. This CDR3 comprises 17 residues. The J segment lost 4 bases and the V segment lost 4 bases, leaving 12 bases of the junction unmatched. The V gene's germline CDR1 is SGHTA and CDR2 FQGNSA. CDR3 in DNA: TGTGCCAGCAGCTCGCCGCCAACTAGCGGGTTAGCAGATACGCAGTATTTT. Translated: CASSSPPTSGLADTQYF.

Note on this clonotype: A read error may explain this, as a much larger clone is one base away. V is TRBV7-2 and J is TRBJ2-1; D ambiguous. The J call may be incorrect, as the DNA end agrees better with TRBJ2-7. CDR3 length equals 11 residues. Per germline, CDR1 SGHTA and CDR2 FQGNSA. For the CDR3, the DNA is TGTGCCAGCAGCTTACTTCATGAGCAGTACTTC. Protein product: CASSLLHEQYF.

As for this clonotype: This clone may be a read error of a much larger clone one base away. The chain recombines TRBV27 with TRBJ2-5; 7 bases align to TRBD1. Germline V gives CDR1 MNHEY, CDR2 SMNVEV (reference sequence). The CDR3 totals 12 residues. The V segment lost 7 bases and the J segment 1 base; nucleotides outside the gene matches: 0. This CDR3 reads CASKGAQETQYF. The CDR3 DNA follows: TGTGCCAGCAAGGGGGCCCAAGAGACCCAGTACTTC.

This clonotype was seen a handful of times. The chain joins TRBV21-1 to TRBJ1-6; the table's D call, TRBD1, has no DNA check behind it. TRBV21-1 is marked as a pseudogene. This CDR3 has 21 residues. The CDR3 loop reads CASSTQPGDIVASSYNSPLHF. In DNA form, the CDR3 reads TGTGCCAGCAGCACCCAACCAGGGGACATCGTGGCGAGCTCCTATAATTCACCCCTCCACTTT.

There are a few counts of this clonotype. The genes are TRBV5-1 and TRBJ2-3; TRBD1 aligns across 10 bases. CDR1 and CDR2 (germline): SGHRS, YFSETQ. V was pared by 2 bases and J by 3 bases, with 3 bases of the junction left unmatched. The CDR3 is 15 amino acids. The CDR3 here is CASSFVGQGTDTQYF. DNA of the CDR3: TGCGCCAGCAGCTTCGTGGGACAGGGGACAGATACGCAGTATTTT.

This clonotype was detected a few times. The V and J genes are TRBV19 and TRBJ2-5; TRBD2 matches at 11 bases. V was pared by 8 bases and J by 5 bases, with 7 bases of the junction left unmatched. Germline V gene data show CDR1 as LNHDA and CDR2 as SQIVND (reference sequence). This CDR3 is 14 amino acids long. CDR3 nucleotide sequence: TGTGCCAGTTCACGACTAGCGGGGACGGAGACCCAGTACTTC. Amino acid sequence: CASSRLAGTETQYF.

The genes are TRBV12-3 or TRBV12-4 and TRBJ2-3; D uncertain. The V gene lost 5 bases and the J gene lost 1 base, with 7 bases spanning the gap. The CDR3 loop spans 13 amino acids. CDR3 coding DNA: TGTGCCAGCAGTGTAATGGGCACAGATACGCAGTATTTT. This gives the protein CASSVMGTDTQYF.

This clonotype was seen repeatedly, ten times or more. The chain joins TRBV6-6 to TRBJ1-2, with 8 bases identical to TRBD1. Germline V gene data show CDR1 as MNHNY and CDR2 as SVGAGI (reference sequence). There are 13 residues in the CDR3. V gave up 5 bases and J gave up 8 bases; unmatched junction bases: 7. The CDR3 nucleotides are TGTGCCAGCAGTAACCAACAGGGGGACGGCTACACCTTC. As protein: CASSNQQGDGYTF.

This clonotype has just a few counts. The J gene is TRBJ2-3, the V gene TRBV4-3; D tentatively fits TRBD1 or TRBD2 (5 bases each). V was cut by 4 bases and J by 0 bases, with 14 bases left in between. This CDR3 has 16 amino acids. Germline CDR1 reads LGHNA; CDR2 reads YSLEER. The CDR3 here is CASSPGTFDSTDTQYF. The CDR3 DNA is TGCGCCAGCAGCCCAGGGACGTTCGATAGCACAGATACGCAGTATTTT.

Worth noting for this clonotype: This sequence may be a read error, since a much larger clone differs from it by one base. The chain links TRBV14 to TRBJ2-1; D is ambiguous. Germline V gene lookup returns CDR1 SGHDN and CDR2 FVKESK. There are 11 residues in the CDR3. Here the CDR3 DNA reads TGTACCAGCAGCCAAGGTCCCTTCCAGTTCTTC. Protein sequence: CTSSQGPFQFF.

This clonotype was picked up many times. The chain uses TRBV2 and TRBJ2-5; possibly TRBD1 for D (6 bases). The CDR3 runs to 13 residues. V lost 3 bases to trimming and J lost 1 base, with 6 bases between them. Germline V gene data show CDR1 as SNHLY and CDR2 as FYNNEI. The CDR3 spells CASSEDSQETQYF. The CDR3 DNA sequence: TGTGCCAGCAGTGAGGACAGCCAAGAGACCCAGTACTTC.

This rearrangement joins TRBV12-3 or TRBV12-4 to TRBJ2-2; D not resolved. V dropped 5 bases and J dropped 0 bases, with 13 bases sitting between them. This CDR3 spans 16 amino acids. CDR3 residues: CASSSLSTPNTGELFF. The CDR3 nucleotides are TGTGCCAGCAGTAGTTTGTCTACCCCGAACACCGGGGAGCTGTTTTTT.

This clonotype was counted ten times or more. J is TRBJ2-4 and V is TRBV12-3 or TRBV12-4, with 12 nucleotides matching TRBD2. The CDR3 is made up of 18 amino acids. With V trimmed by 6 bases and J by 5 bases, 14 bases remained unmatched. CDR3 in amino acids: CASSHHGLAGGPENIQYF. The CDR3 nucleotides read TGTGCCAGCAGCCATCACGGGCTAGCGGGGGGGCCAGAAAACATTCAGTACTTC.

The chain joins TRBV5-4 to TRBJ2-3; 8 nucleotides align to TRBD2. The V gene's germline CDR1 is SGHNT and CDR2 YYREEE (reference sequence). V gave up 4 bases and J gave up 0 bases; unmatched junction bases: 7. This CDR3 has 16 amino acids. The CDR3 DNA reads TGTGCCAGCAGCCCCATGGGCGGGGGGAGCACAGATACGCAGTATTTT. Encoded protein: CASSPMGGGSTDTQYF.

The genes are TRBV12-3 or TRBV12-4 and TRBJ2-7; perhaps TRBD2 as D (6 bases). The closer fit of TRBJ2-5 to the DNA end suggests the J call may be wrong. This CDR3 is built from 14 residues. The CDR3 DNA sequence: TGTGCCAGCAGGCTCTCCGGGAGTGCGGAGACCCAGTACTTC. This sequence encodes CASRLSGSAETQYF.

The sample holds a few counts of this clonotype. This chain connects TRBV7-6 to TRBJ1-4; D is undetermined. V lost 0 bases and J 1 base, leaving 12 bases between the germline ends. The CDR3 spans 17 residues. Germline CDR1 reads SGHVS; CDR2 reads FNYEAQ. CDR3 protein: CASSLAGNKGTNEKLFF. CDR3 in DNA: TGTGCCAGCAGCTTAGCAGGGAATAAAGGAACTAATGAAAAACTGTTTTTT.

This clonotype has just a few counts. This chain uses TRBV29-1 with TRBJ2-3; 13 bases are shared with TRBD2. The V segment lost 3 bases and the J segment 2 bases; nucleotides outside the gene matches: 8. CDR1 and CDR2 from the germline V gene are SQVTM and ANQGSEA. This CDR3 is built from 17 residues. The chain's CDR3 is CSVDGLAGAHHTDTQYF. The CDR3 DNA is TGCAGCGTTGATGGACTAGCGGGGGCCCATCACACAGATACGCAGTATTTT.